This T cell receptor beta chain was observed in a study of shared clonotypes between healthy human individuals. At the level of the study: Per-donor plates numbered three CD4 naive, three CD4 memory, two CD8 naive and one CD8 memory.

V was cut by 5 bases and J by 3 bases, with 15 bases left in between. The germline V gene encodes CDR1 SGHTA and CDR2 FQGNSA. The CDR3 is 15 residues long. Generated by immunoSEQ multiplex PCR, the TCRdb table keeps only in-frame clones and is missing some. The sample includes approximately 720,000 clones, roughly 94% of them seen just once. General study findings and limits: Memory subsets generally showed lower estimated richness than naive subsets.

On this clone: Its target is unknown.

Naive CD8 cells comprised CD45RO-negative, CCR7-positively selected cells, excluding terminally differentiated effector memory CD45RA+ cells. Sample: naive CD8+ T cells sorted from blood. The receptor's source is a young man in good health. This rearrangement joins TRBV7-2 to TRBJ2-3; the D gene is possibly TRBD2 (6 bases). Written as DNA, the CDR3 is TGTGCCAGCAGCCCTAGCGACATGAATACAGATACGCAGTATTTT. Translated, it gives CASSPSDMNTDTQYF.